This passage covers 23 T cell receptor beta chains from one sample sequenced in a study of shared clonotypes between healthy human individuals. Libraries were prepared by immunoSEQ multiplex PCR; TCRdb keeps only in-frame clonotypes and omits some of them. The table includes roughly 86,000 clones, roughly three quarters detected once. The specimen sequenced was memory CD8+ T cells sorted from blood. Regarding subset: CD45RO+ cells pooled with CCR7-negative TemRA cells. The origin of the receptors is a young man in good health.

V is TRBV7-6 and J is TRBJ1-2; a possible D gene is TRBD1 (5 bases). Germline assignment: CDR1 SGHVS and CDR2 FNYEAQ. The CDR3 sequence is 12 residues long. V was shortened by 1 base and J by 6 bases, with 6 bases between the two germline ends. The CDR3 loop is CASSLVGDGYTF. The CDR3 DNA is TGTGCCAGCAGCTTAGTAGGGGATGGCTACACCTTC.

The CDR3 loop is CASSFSPLPGRGAPYEQYF. CDR3 bases: TGCGCCAGCAGCTTTTCACCCCTTCCCGGGAGGGGGGCCCCCTACGAGCAGTACTTC. The V and J genes are TRBV5-1 and TRBJ2-7; 8 nucleotides align to TRBD2. Germline V gene lookup returns CDR1 SGHRS and CDR2 YFSETQ. The CDR3 has 19 amino acids. V was clipped by 2 bases and J by 2 bases; unmatched bases: 18. Variable domain in full (rest from reference TRBV5-1 and TRBJ2-7): KAGVTQTPRYLIKTRGQQVTLSCSPISGHRSVSWYQQTPGQGLQFLFEYFSETQRNKGNFPGRFSGRQFSNSRSEMNVSTLELGDSALYLCASSFSPLPGRGAPYEQYFGPGTRLTVT.

This clone has more than one count but fewer than ten. The chain has TRBV28 and TRBJ1-2; TRBD1 aligns across 7 bases. Germline CDR1 MDHEN, CDR2 SYDVKM. The CDR3 is 15 amino acids. The V and J ends lost 6 bases and 8 bases, in that order; junction bases with no gene match: 15. The CDR3 region is CASSPSVEGAGGYTF. CDR3 in DNA: TGTGCCAGCAGCCCTTCTGTTGAGGGGGCGGGAGGCTACACCTTC.

This clone was recorded many times. This CDR3 is also generated by other DNA sequences in the sample. The chain employs TRBV6-1 and TRBJ2-6, with D uncertain. The CDR3 loop spans 17 amino acids. V gave up 0 bases and J gave up 0 bases, with 9 bases separating them. Germline values: CDR1 MNHNS, CDR2 SASEGT. In DNA form, the CDR3 reads TGTGCCAGCAGTGAAGCCCACAGCAGCTCTGGGGCCAACGTCCTGACTTTC. Protein product: CASSEAHSSSGANVLTF.

The J gene is TRBJ2-7, the V gene TRBV5-3, with TRBD1 identical over 7 bases. TRBV5-3 is reported as an ORF; its role is uncertain. The V and J ends lost 8 bases and 2 bases, in that order; junction bases with no gene match: 10. There are 14 residues in the CDR3. The CDR3 sequence is CASSRPGQPYEQYF. The CDR3 DNA follows: TGTGCCAGCAGCAGACCGGGACAGCCCTACGAGCAGTACTTC.

The chain combines TRBV2 with TRBJ1-1; no clear D. CDR1 is SNHLY and CDR2 is FYNNEI in the germline V gene. V shed 7 bases and J shed 9 bases, with 12 bases lying between them. CDR3 length: 11 amino acids. CDR3 nucleotide sequence: TGTGCCAGCACCCTAGGGCAGCAAGCTTTCTTT. As protein: CASTLGQQAFF.

Here the CDR3 reads CASSHPGGGDTIYF. For the CDR3, the DNA is TGTGCCAGCAGTCACCCAGGAGGGGGCGACACCATATATTTT. V is TRBV6-5 and J is TRBJ1-3, with 7 bases aligning to TRBD1. With 5 bases clipped from V and 8 bases from J, the junction kept 9 bases outside the gene matches. Per germline, CDR1 MNHEY and CDR2 SVGAGI. CDR3 size: 14 residues.

V gene TRBV10-2 combines with J gene TRBJ2-1; D perhaps matches TRBD2 (6 bases). CDR3 length: 13 residues. Trimming took 8 bases from V and 3 from J, leaving 11 bases between them. Germline CDR1 WSHSY, CDR2 SAAADI. This CDR3 is CASFRENYNEQFF. CDR3 nucleotide sequence: TGCGCCAGCTTCCGGGAGAACTACAATGAGCAGTTCTTC.

The CDR3: CAWRFVAGDTEAFF. The DNA for the CDR3 is TGTGCCTGGAGGTTTGTAGCAGGGGACACTGAAGCTTTCTTT. This chain links TRBV30 with TRBJ1-1, with D maybe TRBD1 (6 bases). The CDR3 consists of 14 residues. V lost 3 bases, J lost 3 bases, and 14 bases lay in between. Germline V gives CDR1 GTSNPN, CDR2 SVGIG (reference sequence).

The genes are TRBV7-2 and TRBJ2-7; TRBD2 matches at 8 bases. This CDR3 spans 14 amino acids. Germline V gene lookup returns CDR1 SGHTA and CDR2 FQGNSA. The J segment lost 4 bases and the V segment lost 6 bases, leaving 8 bases of the junction unmatched. CDR3 protein: CASSRGGGTYEQYF. The CDR3 DNA is TGTGCCAGCAGTCGGGGGGGAGGGACGTACGAGCAGTACTTC.

Only a few counts were recorded for this clone. The chain links TRBV10-3 to TRBJ2-6, with unresolved D. Germline CDR1 is ENHRY and CDR2 is SYGVKD. V dropped 10 bases and J dropped 0 bases, with 7 bases sitting between them. The CDR3 loop spans 13 amino acids. The CDR3 nucleotides are TGTGCCAGTCGTTACTCTGGGGCCAACGTCCTGACTTTC. It codes for CASRYSGANVLTF.

This sequence joins TRBV12-5 and TRBJ2-3; D remains ambiguous. CDR3 length equals 16 residues. CDR1 LGHNT and CDR2 FRNRAP come from the germline V gene. Trimming took 6 bases from V and 3 from J, leaving 19 bases between them. CDR3 nucleotide sequence: TGTGCTAGTGGCCGGGCCACCTCGACCTGGACAGATACGCAGTATTTT. This codes for CASGRATSTWTDTQYF.

This chain links TRBV27 with TRBJ2-7; 7 positions match TRBD1. V lost 2 bases, J lost 6 bases, and 7 bases stayed unmatched. There are 14 residues in the CDR3. CDR1 MNHEY and CDR2 SMNVEV come from the germline V gene (reference sequence). The CDR3 is CASSLGTGVVEQYF. The CDR3 DNA is TGTGCCAGCAGTTTAGGAACAGGGGTTGTCGAGCAGTACTTC.

The chain links TRBV10-1 to TRBJ2-1; a weak D match, TRBD2 (6 bases). The length of the CDR3 is 14 residues. V was clipped by 4 bases and J by 10 bases, with 17 bases between them. The germline V gene has CDR1 WNHNN and CDR2 SYGVQD (reference sequence). The CDR3 DNA sequence: TGCGCCAGCAGTGGGGCACCACTAGCAAGGGAGCAGTTCTTC. Protein product: CASSGAPLAREQFF.

V and J are TRBV28 and TRBJ2-1; 12 nucleotides match TRBD2. Germline CDR1 and CDR2: MDHEN and SYDVKM. Unmatched junction bases numbered 13, after V lost 6 bases and J lost 4 bases. The CDR3 has 18 amino acids. The CDR3 sequence is CASSLSSGRAGTYNEQFF. The CDR3 nucleotides read TGTGCCAGCAGCCTGTCTAGCGGGAGGGCCGGAACATACAATGAGCAGTTCTTC.

Comments on this clone: Additional DNA sequences in this sample encode the identical CDR3. The chain has TRBV6-5 and TRBJ2-7; D is perhaps TRBD1 or TRBD2 (6 bases each). The germline gives CDR1 MNHEY, CDR2 SVGAGI. CDR3 length equals 13 residues. V lost 6 bases, J lost 1 base, and 10 bases lay in between. The CDR3 spells CASSRGGSYEQYF. CDR3 sequence (DNA): TGTGCCAGCAGCAGAGGGGGGTCCTACGAGCAGTACTTC.

This clone was detected a few times. The chain uses TRBV5-4 and TRBJ2-7; D assignment may be TRBD1 or TRBD2 (6 bases each). The V end was cut by 5 bases, the J end by 6 bases, with 15 bases between. CDR3 length equals 13 residues. Germline assignment: CDR1 SGHNT and CDR2 YYREEE (reference sequence). The DNA for the CDR3 is TGTGCCAGCAGGTGGTCGGGGGCGAGCGAGCAGTACTTC. Translating it yields CASRWSGASEQYF.

V is TRBV9 and J is TRBJ2-7; 9 nucleotides line up with TRBD2. In germline, CDR1 is SGDLS, CDR2 YYNGEE. The trim removed 3 bases at V and 5 bases at J, leaving 9 bases unmatched. CDR3 length: 15 residues. The chain's CDR3 is CASSAYSGRTNEQYF. The CDR3 bases are TGTGCCAGCAGCGCCTATAGCGGGAGAACGAACGAGCAGTACTTC. Based on the CDR3 plus reference TRBV9 and TRBJ2-7, the full variable domain is DSGVTQTPKHLITATGQRVTLRCSPRSGDLSVYWYQQSLDQGLQFLIQYYNGEERAKGNILERFSAQQFPDLHSELNLSSLELGDSALYFCASSAYSGRTNEQYFGPGTRLTVT.

The CDR3 DNA reads TGTGCCAGTATCGAGGGCTCCTACAATGAGCAGTTCTTC. Protein: CASIEGSYNEQFF. The chain combines TRBV2 with TRBJ2-1; a weak D match, TRBD2 (5 bases). Trimming took 9 bases from V and 0 from J, leaving 9 bases between them. CDR1 and CDR2 (germline): SNHLY, FYNNEI. CDR3 length: 13 residues.

In its sample, this clone was seen once. Other DNA sequences in this sample translate to the same CDR3. The J gene is TRBJ2-3, the V gene TRBV10-1; D may correspond to TRBD1 or TRBD2 (5 bases each). V was shortened by 0 bases and J by 2 bases, with 9 bases between the two germline ends. Germline CDR1 is WNHNN and CDR2 is SYGVQD (reference sequence). The CDR3 is 15 residues long. The CDR3 loop is CASSESGVSTDTQYF. The CDR3 DNA sequence: TGCGCCAGCAGTGAGTCGGGGGTATCCACAGATACGCAGTATTTT.

The chain links TRBV7-2 to TRBJ2-1; 15 bases are a match to TRBD2. The CDR3 is 16 amino acids. Per the germline V gene, CDR1 is SGHTA and CDR2 is FQGNSA. With 4 bases clipped from V and 8 bases from J, the junction kept 6 bases outside the gene matches. CDR3 loop: CASSWTSGRVGDEQFF. CDR3 DNA: TGTGCCAGCAGCTGGACTAGCGGGAGGGTTGGCGATGAGCAGTTCTTC.

This clone showed up just a few times. The sample contains more than one DNA sequence encoding this CDR3. The chain is built from TRBV7-2 and TRBJ2-7; 8 positions match TRBD2. The J segment lost 3 bases and the V segment lost 1 base, leaving 5 bases of the junction unmatched. The CDR3 covers 15 residues. The germline V gene encodes CDR1 SGHTA and CDR2 FQGNSA. CDR3 residues: CASSLGPSGFYEQYF. The CDR3 DNA reads TGTGCCAGCAGCTTAGGCCCTAGCGGGTTCTACGAGCAGTACTTC.

In this sample, this clone turned up many times. The chain recombines TRBV27 with TRBJ2-5; 9 nucleotides align to TRBD1. The germline CDR1 and CDR2 sequences are MNHEY and SMNVEV (reference sequence). Trimming cost V 5 bases and J 7 bases; bases outside gene matches: 11. The CDR3 is 15 residues long. The CDR3 DNA sequence: TGTGCCAGCAGTCGAATACAGGGGGCTCAGGCGACCCAGTACTTC. It is translated as CASSRIQGAQATQYF.